The clone carrying this T cell receptor beta chain was counted only a few times. The target antigen is unknown. These data originate in a study of T cells after yellow fever vaccination. Across the study: Libraries from low-cell-number fractions were prepared with the SMART-Seq v4 Ultra Low Input RNA kit. Findings and limits, study-wide: A limited proportion of clonotypes was detected within both the CD4 and CD8 compartments.

The V and J ends lost 8 bases and 4 bases respectively, with 11 bases between them. CDR3 length equals 12 residues. 5'RACE template switching added a universal primer site and UMIs to TCR cDNA. TCRdb reanalysed the 5' RACE reads using MiXCR and keeps one entry per CDR3 protein. The sample has 300,000 to 350,000 distinct CDR3 sequences, approximately 12% seen once. This chain uses TRBV12-3 or TRBV12-4 with TRBJ1-2; D gene unclear. This TCR was sampled from a man aged 18 to 35 who received the YFV17D yellow fever vaccine. The material sequenced was CD4+ T cells sorted from PBMCs, taken 45 days after the yellow fever booster vaccination. The CDR3 reads CASRTSGYGYTF. The CDR3 bases are TGTGCCAGCCGGACCTCCGGCTATGGCTACACCTTC.